This TCR beta chain stems from a study of CD8+CD57+ T cells in acquired aplastic anemia. In the study overall: Roughly 3.2 ug was the average amount of DNA from sorted CD4+ and CD8+ cells. Healthy CD8+ samples averaged about 11.0 million reads.

The use of genomic DNA as template underpinned the TCR beta VDJ and CDR3 profiling. TCRdb passed the reads through MiXCR, listing each CDR3 protein once. The repertoire has tens of thousands of distinct CDR3 sequences, more than 65% of them found once; the top ten carry approximately 22%. Germline CDR1 SGHAT, CDR2 FQDESV (reference sequence). The V gene lost 3 bases and the J gene lost 3 bases, with 7 bases spanning the gap. The CDR3 is made up of 13 amino acids. Concerning this clonotype itself: The conserved phenylalanine or tryptophan is not found at the CDR3 terminus, so this likely reflects a read error.

The chain combines TRBV11-1 with TRBJ2-3; no clear D gene. The TCR was taken from a human donor in good health, serving as a control. Sequences were obtained from sorted CD4+, CD8+, or CD8+CD57+ T cells (not recorded which) from PBMCs. CDR3 sequence (DNA): TGTGCCAGCAGCTTTCTAGGAACAGATACGCAGTATTCT. Its protein is CASSFLGTDTQYS.